Below are 30 T cell receptor beta chains sequenced from a single sample in a study of blood T cell repertoires in COVID-19. The table came from immunoSEQ multiplex PCR; TCRdb's copy has only in-frame clones and leaves some out. This sample yields 130,000 or so clones, of which roughly 90% are seen a single time; 2% to 2.5% belongs to the top ten. The sequenced sample was peripheral blood. Source of these receptors: a man between 65 and 85 years old with active COVID-19.

V and J are TRBV11-3 and TRBJ2-3; 8 bases match TRBD1. The CDR3 runs 16 residues. Germline lookup yields CDR1 SGHNT and CDR2 YENEEA. The V segment lost 5 bases and the J segment 5 bases; nucleotides outside the gene matches: 12. In nucleotides, the CDR3 is TGTGCCAGCAGCGAAGGGGCCTGGACAGGGATAGATACGCAGTATTTT. Encoded protein: CASSEGAWTGIDTQYF.

J is TRBJ2-5 and V is TRBV7-8; perhaps TRBD1 as D (6 bases). The CDR3 spans 15 residues. Germline V gene lookup returns CDR1 SGHVS and CDR2 FQNEAQ. Trimming left V 0 bases short and J 4 bases short, with 12 bases between. The CDR3 loop is CASSLAAGVRETQYF. In DNA, the CDR3 is TGTGCCAGCAGCTTAGCAGCAGGGGTAAGAGAGACCCAGTACTTC.

The count of this clone is one. The limits of the CDR3 on the DNA are not certain, so only TCRdb's listed CDR3 is given. The gene calls are TRBV9 and TRBJ2-6; whether TRBD1, the table's D call, matches the DNA was not checked. The CDR3 comprises 17 residues, both ends counted. The germline V gene has CDR1 SGDLS and CDR2 YYNGEE. The CDR3 protein is CASSPGHPVPGANVLTF.

The chain joins TRBV28 to TRBJ2-1; the match to TRBD2 covers 12 bases. The V gene end was trimmed by 3 bases and the J gene end by 7 bases; junction bases not matched to a gene: 4. Germline CDR1 and CDR2: MDHEN and SYDVKM. There are 15 residues in the CDR3. The CDR3, as DNA: TGTGCCAGCAGTTTTCTGACTAGCGGGAGAAATGAGCAGTTCTTC. This translates into CASSFLTSGRNEQFF. Full variable domain (missing parts from reference TRBV28 and TRBJ2-1): DVKVTQSSRYLVKRTGEKVFLECVQDMDHENMFWYRQDPGLGLRLIYFSYDVKMKEKGDIPEGYSVSREKKERFSLILESASTNQTSMYLCASSFLTSGRNEQFFGPGTRLTVL.

The chain recombines TRBV19 with TRBJ2-1; 7 positions agree with TRBD2. V gave up 3 bases and J gave up 4 bases; unmatched junction bases: 6. This CDR3 comprises 15 residues. Per germline, CDR1 LNHDA and CDR2 SQIVND (reference sequence). CDR3 sequence reads: CASSIGGTVYNEQFF. The DNA of the CDR3 is TGTGCCAGTAGTATCGGGGGGACGGTATACAATGAGCAGTTCTTC.

This sequence joins TRBV29-1 and TRBJ2-2; 11 bases are shared with TRBD2. The germline CDR1 and CDR2 sequences are SQVTM and ANQGSEA. The J segment lost 8 bases and the V segment lost 5 bases, leaving 4 bases of the junction unmatched. The CDR3 runs 13 residues. DNA for the CDR3: TGCAGCGTTCAGGGACTAGCGGCTGGGGAGCTGTTTTTT. This sequence encodes CSVQGLAAGELFF.

This clone was counted only a few times. The chain couples TRBV12-3 or TRBV12-4 to TRBJ2-3, with a possible D match to TRBD2 (6 bases). The CDR3 runs to 12 residues. V lost 3 bases, J lost 6 bases, and 7 bases lay in between. The CDR3 DNA reads TGTGCCAGCAGTTTTCGGGGGGATACGCAGTATTTT. Its protein is CASSFRGDTQYF.

The chain links TRBV28 to TRBJ2-3; 9 bases match TRBD1. From germline, CDR1 is MDHEN and CDR2 SYDVKM. The V segment lost 3 bases and the J segment 6 bases; nucleotides outside the gene matches: 7. The CDR3 extends over 15 amino acids. The CDR3 here is CASSFRDRAADTQYF. CDR3 coding DNA: TGTGCCAGCAGTTTCCGGGACAGGGCGGCCGATACGCAGTATTTT.

The V gene is TRBV25-1, the J gene TRBJ2-2, with 7 positions matching TRBD2. This CDR3 is 15 amino acids long. Trimming took 3 bases from V and 4 from J; bases not matched to a gene: 5. The germline CDR1 and CDR2 sequences are MGHDK and SYGVNS. The CDR3 coding sequence is TGTGCCAGCAGTGAGGAGCGGGGCCCCACCGGGGAGCTGTTTTTT. Translated, it gives CASSEERGPTGELFF.

The gene calls are TRBV11-2 and TRBJ2-7; D unclear. Trimming pared 0 bases from V and 2 bases from J, leaving 11 bases between. This CDR3 is built from 15 residues. Germline-derived CDR1 and CDR2 are SGHAT and FQNNGV. CDR3 in amino acids: CASSLERSRTYEQYF. Here the CDR3 DNA reads TGTGCCAGCAGCTTAGAGCGGTCGCGGACCTACGAGCAGTACTTC. The variable domain in full, with the rest retrieved from reference TRBV11-2 and TRBJ2-7, is EAGVAQSPRYKIIEKRQSVAFWCNPISGHATLYWYQQILGQGPKLLIQFQNNGVVDDSQLPKDRFSAERLKGVDSTLKIQPAKLEDSAVYLCASSLERSRTYEQYFGPGTRLTVT.

The sample holds one count of this clone. V usage is TRBV5-1 and J usage is TRBJ1-1; weak D call: TRBD1 (5 bases). This CDR3 has 14 amino acids. The V end was cut by 4 bases, the J end by 3 bases, with 13 bases between. Germline CDR1 reads SGHRS; CDR2 reads YFSETQ. The CDR3 region has the DNA TGCGCCAGCAGCGGAGGGGAAGGGGACACTGAAGCTTTCTTT. Translating gives CASSGGEGDTEAFF.

The table lists this clone with a few counts. The chain recombines TRBV5-1 with TRBJ1-6, with 7 positions matching TRBD1. The CDR3 covers 13 residues. Germline CDR1 and CDR2: SGHRS and YFSETQ. With 4 bases clipped from V and 14 bases from J, the junction kept 9 bases outside the gene matches. The CDR3 coding sequence is TGCGCCAGCAGCGAGGGACAGAGCGAAACCCTCCACTTT. Translated: CASSEGQSETLHF.

The gene calls are TRBV7-9 and TRBJ2-2, with 11 bases identical to TRBD2. Germline CDR1 reads SEHNR; CDR2 reads FQNEAQ (reference sequence). With V trimmed by 5 bases and J by 3 bases, 8 bases remained unmatched. This CDR3 has 17 amino acids. CDR3 sequence: CASSETSGSLYTGELFF. The CDR3 bases are TGTGCCAGCAGCGAAACTAGCGGGAGTCTTTACACCGGGGAGCTGTTTTTT.

The chain uses TRBV3-1 (or the pseudogene TRBV3-2) and TRBJ1-2, with D perhaps matching TRBD1 (5 bases). The CDR3 contains 14 residues. V was pared by 0 bases and J by 4 bases, with 9 bases between. Germline lookup yields CDR1 LGHDT and CDR2 YNNKEL (reference sequence). CDR3: CASSQDLGAYGYTF. The CDR3 DNA sequence: TGTGCCAGCAGCCAAGACTTAGGGGCCTATGGCTACACCTTC.

The chain is built from TRBV6-2 or TRBV6-3 and TRBJ2-3, with TRBD2 matching over 11 bases. Losses at the gene ends were 7 bases for V and 3 bases for J; bases not matched to a gene: 9. The V gene's germline CDR1 is MNHEY and CDR2 SVGEGT. The CDR3 is 16 amino acids. CDR3 region: CASTPTPSGRTDTQYF. CDR3 sequence (DNA): TGTGCCAGCACCCCCACACCTAGCGGGAGGACAGATACGCAGTATTTT.

V gene TRBV7-9 combines with J gene TRBJ2-4, with a possible D match to TRBD1 (6 bases). Germline V CDR1 and CDR2: SEHNR, FQNEAQ (reference sequence). V was shortened by 4 bases and J by 15 bases, with 16 bases between the two germline ends. The CDR3 has 12 amino acids. Here the CDR3 reads CASSSIRGGMYF. The CDR3 nucleotides read TGTGCCAGCAGCTCAATTAGAGGGGGAATGTACTTC.

V usage is TRBV19 and J usage is TRBJ2-1, with TRBD2 matching over 9 bases. CDR1 and CDR2 from the germline V gene are LNHDA and SQIVND (reference sequence). The CDR3 is 15 amino acids. V was clipped by 7 bases and J by 6 bases; unmatched bases: 10. The CDR3 DNA sequence: TGTGCCAGTATTCAACATGCTAGCGGGGTCAATGAGCAGTTCTTC. This codes for CASIQHASGVNEQFF. The full variable domain, in which reference TRBV19 and TRBJ2-1 provide the parts outside the CDR3, is DGGITQSPKYLFRKEGQNVTLSCEQNLNHDAMYWYRQDPGQGLRLIYYSQIVNDFQKGDIAEGYSVSREKKESFPLTVTSAQKNPTAFYLCASIQHASGVNEQFFGPGTRLTVL.

This chain joins TRBV5-5 and TRBJ1-5, with 7 bases lining up with TRBD1. The trim removed 4 bases at V and 6 bases at J, leaving 4 bases unmatched. The CDR3 runs to 13 residues. Germline V gives CDR1 SGHKS, CDR2 YYEKEE (reference sequence). The CDR3 region is CASSQTGSQPQHF. In DNA form, the CDR3 reads TGTGCCAGCAGCCAGACAGGGTCTCAGCCCCAGCATTTT.

The V gene is TRBV3-1 (or the pseudogene TRBV3-2), the J gene TRBJ2-5; 8 bases fit TRBD2. Per germline, CDR1 LGHDT and CDR2 YNNKEL (reference sequence). Losses at the gene ends were 4 bases for V and 1 base for J; bases not matched to a gene: 5. The CDR3 length is 15 residues. The CDR3 region has the DNA TGTGCCAGCAGCCCATTTACTAGCGGCCAAGAGACCCAGTACTTC. Translation gives CASSPFTSGQETQYF.

The chain uses TRBV12-3 or TRBV12-4 and TRBJ2-7, with a possible D match to TRBD1 (6 bases). The V end lost 6 bases, the J end lost 6 bases, and 15 bases lay between the germline ends. The CDR3 is made up of 13 amino acids. CDR3 residues: CASSRIPGAEQYF. CDR3 bases: TGTGCCAGCAGCCGAATCCCAGGGGCCGAGCAGTACTTC.

The CDR3 nucleotides read TGTGCCAGCAGCGCTGAGACAGGGCCCCTTGGAGGAAACACCATATATTTT. Amino acids: CASSAETGPLGGNTIYF. The chain carries TRBV9 and TRBJ1-3, with 7 bases lining up with TRBD1. Unmatched junction bases numbered 13, after V lost 3 bases and J lost 4 bases. The length of the CDR3 is 17 residues. Germline V gene data show CDR1 as SGDLS and CDR2 as YYNGEE.

V is TRBV13 and J is TRBJ2-1, with 9 bases that match TRBD2. The germline V gene has CDR1 PRHDT and CDR2 FYEKMQ (reference sequence). CDR3 size: 14 residues. V shed 6 bases and J 9 bases; nucleotides not matched to a gene: 9. DNA of the CDR3: TGTGCCAGCAGGCCAGCGGGAGGAAAGGTTGAGCAGTTCTTC. Translated: CASRPAGGKVEQFF.

This sequence joins TRBV18 and TRBJ2-5, with D perhaps TRBD2 (6 bases). CDR1 KGHSH and CDR2 LQKENI come from the germline V gene. The CDR3 has 13 amino acids. Trimming cost V 3 bases and J 7 bases, with 12 bases left between them. The CDR3 reads CASSPRQEGTQYF. The CDR3 DNA sequence: TGTGCCAGCTCACCTCGGCAGGAGGGGACCCAGTACTTC. Based on the CDR3 plus reference TRBV18 and TRBJ2-5, the full variable domain is NAGVMQNPRHLVRRRGQEARLRCSPMKGHSHVYWYRQLPEEGLKFMVYLQKENIIDESGMPKERFSAEFPKEGPSILRIQQVVRGDSAAYFCASSPRQEGTQYFGPGTRLLVL.

The chain joins TRBV6-5 to TRBJ1-6, with 7 bases fitting TRBD1. CDR1 and CDR2 (germline): MNHEY, SVGAGI. The length of the CDR3 is 14 residues. The ends lost 2 bases at V and 8 bases at J; junction bases unmatched: 3. The CDR3 here is CASSYRGRDSPLHF. The CDR3 DNA is TGTGCCAGCAGTTACAGGGGGCGTGATTCACCCCTCCACTTT.

The chain links TRBV9 to TRBJ1-3; D is ambiguous. Germline loops: CDR1 SGDLS, CDR2 YYNGEE. The CDR3 runs 14 residues. V dropped 4 bases and J dropped 7 bases, with 15 bases sitting between them. The CDR3 region has the DNA TGTGCCAGCAGCCCTCACAGAGAGCGGAACACCATATATTTT. Protein: CASSPHRERNTIYF.

This chain uses TRBV2 with TRBJ1-2; D not certain. The germline V gene has CDR1 SNHLY and CDR2 FYNNEI. V was pared by 8 bases and J by 4 bases, with 5 bases between. The CDR3 spans 10 residues. The CDR3 DNA follows: TGTGCCAGCGGCCGCTATGGCTACACCTTC. It codes for CASGRYGYTF.

Only a few counts were recorded for this clone. The rearrangement uses TRBV28 and TRBJ2-1; 14 positions agree with TRBD2. The length of the CDR3 is 16 residues. The junction had 8 bases not matched to a gene; V was cut back by 6 bases and J by 7 bases. Germline V CDR1 and CDR2: MDHEN, SYDVKM. The CDR3 coding sequence is TGTGCCAGCAGGGGGACTAGCGGGAGTGTGGTAAATGAGCAGTTCTTC. Translated: CASRGTSGSVVNEQFF.

This chain uses TRBV18 with TRBJ1-2; D might be TRBD1 (6 bases). Trimming cost V 8 bases and J 4 bases, with 20 bases left between them. The CDR3 is made up of 15 amino acids. Per germline, CDR1 KGHSH and CDR2 LQKENI. The CDR3 loop reads CASAPIQGTSYGYTF. DNA for the CDR3: TGTGCCAGCGCCCCAATACAGGGTACAAGCTATGGCTACACCTTC.

The chain couples TRBV3-1 (or the pseudogene TRBV3-2) to TRBJ2-5; D is ambiguous. The germline V gene encodes CDR1 LGHDT and CDR2 YNNKEL (reference sequence). Trimming took 0 bases from V and 5 from J, leaving 4 bases between them. This CDR3 spans 12 amino acids. The CDR3 bases are TGTGCCAGCAGCCAAGATTCGGAGACCCAGTACTTC. Translated: CASSQDSETQYF.

The chain carries TRBV19 and TRBJ2-2, with no clear D. The CDR3 has 15 residues. Germline-derived CDR1 and CDR2 are LNHDA and SQIVND (reference sequence). Trimming cost V 0 bases and J 7 bases, with 12 bases left between them. The CDR3 loop is CASSIDTPFSGELFF. The CDR3, as DNA: TGTGCCAGTAGTATAGATACCCCCTTTAGCGGGGAGCTGTTTTTT.